Below are 26 T cell receptor beta chains sequenced from a single sample in a study of T cells after yellow fever vaccination. In TCRdb, the 5' RACE reads were re-called with MiXCR into one record per CDR3 protein. The sample has 600,000 to 750,000 distinct CDR3 sequences; 9% to 15% are singletons. The specimen was PBMCs, collected on the day of the yellow fever booster vaccination. Receptors were obtained from a man aged 25 to 40 who received the YFV17D yellow fever vaccine.

This clonotype was seen more than once but under ten times. The CDR3 nucleotides read TGTGCCAGCACCCAAGCGGGTCGGGACACCGGGGAGCTGTTTTTT. This sequence encodes CASTQAGRDTGELFF. The chain employs TRBV9 and TRBJ2-2, with TRBD2 as a possible D gene (6 bases). The germline V and J ends were trimmed by 6 bases and 3 bases, with 15 bases remaining between them. The CDR3 consists of 15 residues. The germline V gene encodes CDR1 SGDLS and CDR2 YYNGEE. The complete variable domain, with remaining parts taken from reference TRBV9 and TRBJ2-2, reads DSGVTQTPKHLITATGQRVTLRCSPRSGDLSVYWYQQSLDQGLQFLIQYYNGEERAKGNILERFSAQQFPDLHSELNLSSLELGDSALYFCASTQAGRDTGELFFGEGSRLTVL.

In this sample, this clonotype turned up a few times. The V call is TRBV9, the J call TRBJ2-3; D not resolved. CDR1 is SGDLS, CDR2 YYNGEE, per germline. CDR3 length equals 14 residues. V dropped 4 bases and J dropped 8 bases, with 17 bases sitting between them. Here the CDR3 reads CASSPDHLACTQYF. DNA for the CDR3: TGTGCCAGCAGCCCAGACCATCTCGCGTGTACGCAGTATTTT.

The rearrangement links TRBV20-1 to TRBJ2-1; tentatively, D is TRBD1 or TRBD2 (5 bases each). With 3 bases removed from V and 5 bases from J, the gap between germline ends came to 11 bases. The CDR3 is 13 amino acids. Germline V gives CDR1 DFQATT, CDR2 SNEGSKA (reference sequence). CDR3 protein: CSASAWDHNEQFF. The CDR3 coding sequence is TGCAGTGCTAGTGCGTGGGACCACAATGAGCAGTTCTTC.

This clonotype was seen more than once but under ten times. The rearrangement links TRBV14 to TRBJ2-7, with 8 bases that match TRBD1. The junction had 2 bases not matched to a gene; V was cut back by 4 bases and J by 6 bases. The germline CDR1 and CDR2 sequences are SGHDN and FVKESK. The length of the CDR3 is 12 residues. CDR3 protein: CASSRDRIEQYF. The CDR3 region has the DNA TGTGCCAGCAGCCGGGACAGGATCGAGCAGTACTTC.

A few counts support this clonotype. V and J are TRBV18 and TRBJ2-6; TRBD1 might be the D (5 bases). The V gene's germline CDR1 is KGHSH and CDR2 LQKENI. Trimming removed 3 bases from V and 0 bases from J, with 9 bases in between. The CDR3 is 16 residues long. CDR3 sequence reads: CASSPTGSSGANVLTF. The CDR3 bases are TGTGCCAGCTCACCCACAGGTTCCTCTGGGGCCAACGTCCTGACTTTC.

This clonotype was seen at least ten times. The chain combines TRBV6-5 with TRBJ2-3; the D gene is possibly TRBD1 (6 bases). The CDR3 totals 14 residues. Trimming pared 2 bases from V and 4 bases from J, leaving 10 bases between. Germline values: CDR1 MNHEY, CDR2 SVGAGI. The CDR3 sequence: CASSYQGMADTQYF. The CDR3 region has the DNA TGTGCCAGCAGTTACCAGGGGATGGCAGATACGCAGTATTTT.

The chain couples TRBV7-3 to TRBJ2-2; TRBD2 matches 11 bases. Trimming cost V 6 bases and J 5 bases; bases outside gene matches: 5. The germline V gene has CDR1 SGHTA and CDR2 FQGTGA. CDR3 length: 15 amino acids. The CDR3 here is CASSYTSGSTGELFF. The CDR3 region has the DNA TGTGCCAGCAGTTATACTAGCGGGAGTACCGGGGAGCTGTTTTTT. The whole variable domain, remainder taken from reference TRBV7-3 and TRBJ2-2, is GAGVSQTPSNKVTEKGKYVELRCDPISGHTALYWYRQSLGQGPEFLIYFQGTGAADDSGLPNDRFFAVRPEGSVSTLKIQRTERGDSAVYLCASSYTSGSTGELFFGEGSRLTVL.

This clonotype came up once. This sequence joins TRBV11-1 and TRBJ2-5; D is perhaps TRBD1 (5 bases). This CDR3 has 16 amino acids. V was pared by 2 bases and J by 4 bases, with 17 bases between. From germline, CDR1 is SGHAT and CDR2 FQDESV (reference sequence). CDR3: CASSLSPGGQGETQYF. In DNA, the CDR3 is TGTGCCAGCAGCTTAAGTCCCGGCGGCCAGGGAGAGACCCAGTACTTC. Combining the CDR3 with reference TRBV11-1 and TRBJ2-5 gives the whole variable domain EAEVAQSPRYKITEKSQAVAFWCDPISGHATLYWYRQILGQGPELLVQFQDESVVDDSQLPKDRFSAERLKGVDSTLKIQPAELGDSAMYLCASSLSPGGQGETQYFGPGTRLLVL.

This clonotype was recorded at least ten times. The rearrangement uses TRBV5-1 and TRBJ2-1; D may be TRBD2 (5 bases). Germline V gives CDR1 SGHRS, CDR2 YFSETQ. The CDR3 consists of 13 residues. V lost 0 bases and J 8 bases, leaving 9 bases between the germline ends. The CDR3 region has the DNA TGCGCCAGCAGCTTGGTCGGGGAAGATGAGCAGTTCTTC. This gives the protein CASSLVGEDEQFF. Variable domain in full (rest from reference TRBV5-1 and TRBJ2-1): KAGVTQTPRYLIKTRGQQVTLSCSPISGHRSVSWYQQTPGQGLQFLFEYFSETQRNKGNFPGRFSGRQFSNSRSEMNVSTLELGDSALYLCASSLVGEDEQFFGPGTRLTVL.

The CDR3 sequence is CASSTPGNEQYF. The CDR3 DNA reads as TGTGCCAGCAGCACCCCAGGGAACGAGCAGTACTTC. The J gene is TRBJ2-7, the V gene TRBV21-1; TRBD1, the table's D call, was not compared with the DNA. TRBV21-1 is a pseudogene. The CDR3 totals 12 residues.

The chain uses TRBV6-6 and TRBJ2-7; possible D gene TRBD1, 6 bases. Germline lookup yields CDR1 MNHNY and CDR2 SVGAGI (reference sequence). V was cut by 9 bases and J by 3 bases, with 15 bases left in between. This CDR3 is 13 amino acids long. The CDR3 bases are TGTGCCAGTGCCACAGGGTTGGGCTACGAGCAGTACTTC. Translated, it gives CASATGLGYEQYF.

This clonotype was seen ten or more times. This rearrangement joins TRBV28 to TRBJ2-3; the D is unclear. V was trimmed by 5 bases and J by 11 bases, leaving 11 bases between them. CDR1 is MDHEN, CDR2 SYDVKM, per germline. CDR3 size: 11 residues. The CDR3 spells CASSLEMRQYF. The CDR3 coding sequence is TGTGCCAGCAGTCTCGAAATGAGGCAGTATTTT. Filled out from reference TRBV28 and TRBJ2-3, the complete variable domain reads DVKVTQSSRYLVKRTGEKVFLECVQDMDHENMFWYRQDPGLGLRLIYFSYDVKMKEKGDIPEGYSVSREKKERFSLILESASTNQTSMYLCASSLEMRQYFGPGTRLTVL.

The V call is TRBV5-1, the J call TRBJ2-5, with D possibly matching TRBD1 (6 bases). In germline, CDR1 is SGHRS, CDR2 YFSETQ. Trimming shortened V by 7 bases and J by 4 bases, and 17 bases separated the two germline ends. The CDR3 has 14 residues. CDR3 sequence: CASGSTRGGETQYF. DNA of the CDR3: TGCGCCAGCGGGTCAACCAGGGGTGGAGAGACCCAGTACTTC.

The V gene is TRBV18, the J gene TRBJ2-7; no firm D call. The CDR3 length is 15 residues. Germline lookup yields CDR1 KGHSH and CDR2 LQKENI. Deletions cut 6 bases from V and 0 bases from J, with 15 bases between. CDR3 in DNA: TGTGCCAGCTCCCGCGATGAAGTGAGCTCCTACGAGCAGTACTTC. Translating gives CASSRDEVSSYEQYF.

This clonotype has a handful of counts. The chain couples TRBV20-1 to TRBJ2-5; the D call may be TRBD1 or TRBD2 (7 bases each). The germline V gene encodes CDR1 DFQATT and CDR2 SNEGSKA (reference sequence). Trimming removed 5 bases at V and 4 bases at J, with 17 bases between. The CDR3 spans 14 residues. In DNA form, the CDR3 reads TGCAGTGCTTCCAGGGGGAGGGACACAGAGACCCAGTACTTC. Translating it yields CSASRGRDTETQYF.

The rearrangement joins TRBV5-4 to TRBJ2-3; D is undetermined. This CDR3 contains 14 residues. Trimming removed 0 bases from V and 3 bases from J, with 8 bases in between. CDR1 and CDR2 from the germline V gene are SGHNT and YYREEE (reference sequence). The CDR3 sequence: CASSLDTGTDTQYF. As DNA, the CDR3 is TGTGCCAGCAGCTTGGATACGGGTACAGATACGCAGTATTTT.

The rearrangement joins TRBV4-3 to TRBJ2-2; the D gene is possibly TRBD2 (5 bases). The CDR3 length is 15 residues. The germline CDR1 and CDR2 sequences are LGHNA and YSLEER. The germline V and J ends were trimmed by 3 bases and 9 bases, with 17 bases remaining between them. The CDR3 DNA is TGCGCCAGCAGCCAGGCCGGACTTCTCCAGAGGGAGCTGTTTTTT. Translated: CASSQAGLLQRELFF.

This clonotype turned up a few times. This sequence joins TRBV4-3 and TRBJ2-2; 7 bases agree with TRBD2. Looked up from germline, CDR1 is LGHNA and CDR2 is YSLEER. V shed 3 bases and J 10 bases; nucleotides not matched to a gene: 20. The CDR3 is 18 amino acids. This CDR3 is CASSHRPLLAGDSEELFF. The DNA for the CDR3 is TGCGCCAGCAGCCACCGCCCCCTGTTGGCGGGAGATAGTGAGGAGCTGTTTTTT.

The chain couples TRBV19 to TRBJ2-1, with 7 positions matching TRBD2. CDR3 size: 16 residues. Per germline, CDR1 LNHDA and CDR2 SQIVND (reference sequence). Trimming took 1 base from V and 0 from J; bases not matched to a gene: 3. As DNA, the CDR3 is TGTGCCAGTAGTATAGGGGACTACCTCTCCTACAATGAGCAGTTCTTC. Amino acid sequence: CASSIGDYLSYNEQFF.

CDR3: CASSQGIGQGVEQYF. CDR3 DNA: TGTGCCAGCAGCCAAGGGATTGGACAGGGGGTCGAGCAGTACTTC. This rearrangement joins TRBV3-1 to TRBJ2-7; 10 bases agree with TRBD1. V was clipped by 1 base and J by 6 bases; unmatched bases: 6. CDR1 LGHDT and CDR2 YNNKEL come from the germline V gene (reference sequence). This CDR3 has 15 residues.

This clonotype was detected many times. Here the CDR3 DNA reads TGCAGTGCCATTCCGGGGGCAGGGGGAACTGAAGCTTTCTTT. Its protein product is CSAIPGAGGTEAFF. This chain connects TRBV20-1 to TRBJ1-1; 7 nucleotides line up with TRBD1. The length of the CDR3 is 14 residues. Germline V gene lookup returns CDR1 DFQATT and CDR2 SNEGSKA (reference sequence). V lost 6 bases and J lost 5; bases outside the gene matches: 12.

The genes are TRBV15 and TRBJ2-1; TRBD2 agrees at 9 bases. The junction had 3 bases not matched to a gene; V was cut back by 5 bases and J by 4 bases. CDR1 is LNHNV, CDR2 YYDKDF, per germline (reference sequence). This CDR3 has 14 amino acids. CDR3 sequence reads: CATSRRGGYNEQFF. The CDR3 bases are TGTGCCACCAGCCGGCGGGGGGGTTACAATGAGCAGTTCTTC.

In the case of this clonotype: A read error may account for a junction end that differs from germline. CDR3 amino acids: CASRYDSLSHEQYF. The CDR3 coding sequence is TGCGCCAGCAGATACGACAGTCTCTCCCACGAGCAGTACTTC. The chain uses TRBV5-1 and TRBJ2-7, with D tentatively TRBD1 (5 bases). Germline V gene lookup returns CDR1 SGHRS and CDR2 YFSETQ. The CDR3 runs 14 residues.

This chain links TRBV20-1 with TRBJ2-7; D gene ambiguous. V shed 5 bases and J shed 2 bases, with 13 bases lying between them. The germline V gene encodes CDR1 DFQATT and CDR2 SNEGSKA (reference sequence). The CDR3 spans 13 residues. The CDR3 nucleotides are TGCAGTGCTGAGACCGGGCCAACCTACGAGCAGTACTTC. Its translation is CSAETGPTYEQYF.

This clonotype was detected a few times. J is TRBJ1-3 and V is TRBV12-3 or TRBV12-4; D is possibly TRBD1 (6 bases). This CDR3 is 16 amino acids long. V was pared by 7 bases and J by 0 bases, with 16 bases between. Here the CDR3 reads CASTLDSYLSGNTIYF. CDR3 nucleotide sequence: TGTGCCAGCACTCTGGACAGCTATCTCTCTGGAAACACCATATATTTT.

This clonotype was seen only a few times. V and J are TRBV7-2 and TRBJ1-6, with TRBD1 identical over 9 bases. The V segment lost 3 bases and the J segment 10 bases; nucleotides outside the gene matches: 10. Germline values: CDR1 SGHTA, CDR2 FQGNSA. CDR3 size: 16 residues. CDR3 nucleotides: TGTGCCAGCAGCTTTTCCTCGACAGGGGGAGGATCACCCCTCCACTTT. It encodes CASSFSSTGGGSPLHF.